What follows are 25 T cell receptor beta chains derived from one specimen sequenced in a study of blood T cell repertoires in COVID-19. TCRdb's copy holds only in-frame clones and misses some; the assay was immunoSEQ multiplex PCR. The sample lists 300,000 to 350,000 clones, approximately 88% occurring once. Sequences were obtained from PBMCs or T cells enriched from blood (not recorded which). All receptors derive from a man aged 25-45 years who had recovered from COVID-19.

In regard to this clone: This sample also contains other DNA sequences that code for the same CDR3. The chain couples TRBV30 to TRBJ1-5, with D possibly matching TRBD1 (6 bases). CDR1 GTSNPN and CDR2 SVGIG come from the germline V gene (reference sequence). CDR3 length: 13 amino acids. V lost 1 base, J lost 2 bases, and 6 bases lay in between. The CDR3 is CAWSDRGNQPQHF. Here the CDR3 DNA reads TGTGCCTGGAGTGACAGGGGCAATCAGCCCCAGCATTTT.

This clone occurred a few times. The rearrangement links TRBV10-3 to TRBJ1-1, with D maybe TRBD1 (6 bases). Per the germline V gene, CDR1 is ENHRY and CDR2 is SYGVKD. The V gene lost 2 bases and the J gene lost 1 base, with 11 bases spanning the gap. The CDR3 consists of 15 residues. CDR3 loop: CAISEREGGNTEAFF. CDR3 DNA: TGTGCCATCAGTGAGAGGGAAGGGGGGAACACTGAAGCTTTCTTT.

V usage is TRBV19 and J usage is TRBJ2-7, with D tentatively TRBD2 (5 bases). CDR3 length equals 13 residues. V shed 6 bases and J shed 5 bases, with 14 bases lying between them. Germline V lookup: CDR1 LNHDA, CDR2 SQIVND (reference sequence). CDR3 region: CASSPEVENEQYF. Here the CDR3 DNA reads TGTGCCAGTAGCCCGGAGGTCGAGAACGAGCAGTACTTC.

V is TRBV28 and J is TRBJ2-2; 11 nucleotides align to TRBD2. Per the germline V gene, CDR1 is MDHEN and CDR2 is SYDVKM. V shed 5 bases, J shed 5 bases, and the junction held 13 bases outside the gene matches. The CDR3 covers 18 residues. CDR3 in amino acids: CASSPPLSGGAWTGELFF. The CDR3 nucleotides read TGTGCCAGCAGTCCCCCCCTTAGCGGGGGGGCATGGACCGGGGAGCTGTTTTTT.

The genes are TRBV27 and TRBJ2-7; D perhaps matches TRBD2 (5 bases). This CDR3 is built from 16 residues. Trimming stripped 6 bases from V and 3 bases from J, with 21 bases between. CDR1 is MNHEY, CDR2 SMNVEV, per germline (reference sequence). The CDR3 nucleotides read TGTGCCAGCAGCCCTTTTTGGAGAGACGGAGGCTACGAGCAGTACTTC. Translated: CASSPFWRDGGYEQYF.

This rearrangement joins TRBV6-5 to TRBJ1-3; no definite D call. CDR3 length: 13 residues. Trimming removed 7 bases from V and 8 bases from J, with 15 bases in between. Germline-derived CDR1 and CDR2 are MNHEY and SVGAGI. The CDR3 DNA follows: TGTGCCAGCATTTCCCGCCGAGGAGACACCATATATTTT. Its translation: CASISRRGDTIYF.

The V call is TRBV21-1, the J call TRBJ2-7; TRBD1, as called in the table, went unchecked against the DNA. TRBV21-1 is classified as a pseudogene. The CDR3 runs to 14 residues. The CDR3 DNA is TGTGCCAGCAGCGATAGACATGCCCACTACGAGCAGTACTTC. Its translation: CASSDRHAHYEQYF.

J is TRBJ1-1 and V is TRBV19, with TRBD1 as a possible D gene (5 bases). CDR3 length: 12 residues. Germline V CDR1 and CDR2: LNHDA, SQIVND (reference sequence). The ends were cut back, 5 bases at V and 6 bases at J, with 10 bases in the middle. CDR3 sequence: CASSFGGAEAFF. CDR3 DNA sequence: TGTGCCAGTAGTTTTGGGGGGGCTGAAGCTTTCTTT.

The V call is TRBV7-9, the J call TRBJ1-1; D call uncertain. Germline V CDR1 and CDR2: SEHNR, FQNEAQ (reference sequence). The V end lost 5 bases, the J end lost 3 bases, and 10 bases lay between the germline ends. The CDR3 spans 13 residues. CDR3 amino acids: CASSPPSHTEAFF. CDR3 bases: TGTGCCAGCAGCCCTCCCTCTCACACTGAAGCTTTCTTT.

This clone is categorized as medium-sized. CDR3 in DNA: TGCGCCAGCAGCTTGGGTGCAGGGGGCTTCGGTAACGAGCAGTACTTC. Translated: CASSLGAGGFGNEQYF. This sequence joins TRBV5-1 and TRBJ2-7, with 8 bases identical to TRBD1. Germline V CDR1 and CDR2: SGHRS, YFSETQ. The CDR3 spans 16 residues. V trimming: 0 bases; J trimming: 5 bases; junction bases outside the gene matches: 10.

The table lists this clone with a count of one. The V and J genes are TRBV11-2 and TRBJ2-3; D ambiguous. V lost 0 bases and J lost 4, with 11 bases in between. This CDR3 contains 15 residues. Per the germline V gene, CDR1 is SGHAT and CDR2 is FQNNGV. This chain's CDR3 is CASSLDSPVADTQYF. CDR3 sequence (DNA): TGTGCCAGCAGCTTAGATTCACCGGTGGCAGATACGCAGTATTTT.

This chain uses TRBV6-1 with TRBJ2-7; no firm D call. The CDR3 has 15 amino acids. The germline V gene has CDR1 MNHNS and CDR2 SASEGT. Trimming removed 3 bases from V and 0 bases from J, with 12 bases in between. The CDR3 DNA sequence: TGTGCCAGCAGTGAGTGGTCAGGAAGCTCCTACGAGCAGTACTTC. Amino acid sequence: CASSEWSGSSYEQYF.

CDR3 DNA: TGTGCCACCAGCAGCCAGACTTTATCCCCTAATGGCTACACCTTC. Amino acid sequence: CATSSQTLSPNGYTF. V and J are TRBV15 and TRBJ1-2; D unresolved. The V gene lost 3 bases and the J gene lost 6 bases, with 17 bases spanning the gap. This CDR3 region has 15 residues. Per germline, CDR1 LNHNV and CDR2 YYDKDF (reference sequence).

This rearrangement joins TRBV18 to TRBJ1-1, with 9 positions matching TRBD1. There are 15 residues in the CDR3. Germline assignment: CDR1 KGHSH and CDR2 LQKENI. J gave up 0 bases and V 3 bases, and 2 bases lay outside the gene matches. The CDR3 DNA follows: TGTGCCAGCTCACCGAGGACAGGGGTGAACACTGAAGCTTTCTTT. Amino acids: CASSPRTGVNTEAFF.

This clone was observed a few times. The chain carries TRBV19 and TRBJ2-2; D not resolved. Germline V lookup: CDR1 LNHDA, CDR2 SQIVND (reference sequence). Trimming stripped 3 bases from V and 0 bases from J, with 5 bases between. The CDR3 contains 14 residues. The CDR3 reads CASSIQANTGELFF. For the CDR3, the DNA is TGTGCCAGTAGTATTCAGGCGAACACCGGGGAGCTGTTTTTT.

The chain recombines TRBV27 with TRBJ2-5; TRBD1 might be the D (5 bases). The CDR3 sequence is 15 residues long. Per germline, CDR1 MNHEY and CDR2 SMNVEV (reference sequence). V was cut by 1 base and J by 6 bases, with 15 bases left in between. The CDR3 DNA is TGTGCCAGCAGTTTATATGGTGCAGGGCTGAAGACCCAGTACTTC. Its protein is CASSLYGAGLKTQYF.

The V call is TRBV30, the J call TRBJ2-4; D unclear. The CDR3 extends over 14 amino acids. The ends were cut back, 2 bases at V and 3 bases at J, with 11 bases in the middle. The germline gives CDR1 GTSNPN, CDR2 SVGIG (reference sequence). The chain's CDR3 is CAWSKSLDKNIQYF. DNA for the CDR3: TGTGCCTGGAGTAAGTCTCTAGACAAAAACATTCAGTACTTC.

The gene calls are TRBV19 and TRBJ1-2; TRBD1 aligns across 8 bases. The CDR3 is made up of 13 amino acids. V trimming: 4 bases; J trimming: 5 bases; junction bases outside the gene matches: 3. Germline V gives CDR1 LNHDA, CDR2 SQIVND (reference sequence). Here the CDR3 reads CASSNRGTYGYTF. The CDR3 DNA reads TGTGCCAGTAGTAACAGGGGGACGTATGGCTACACCTTC.

This chain uses TRBV7-8 with TRBJ1-1; D possibly corresponds to TRBD1 (6 bases). Per the germline V gene, CDR1 is SGHVS and CDR2 is FQNEAQ. The CDR3 is 14 amino acids. The germline V and J ends were trimmed by 5 bases and 5 bases, with 15 bases remaining between them. The CDR3 coding sequence is TGTGCCAGCAGCCTGGGGGGGCGGGGGACTGAAGCTTTCTTT. It yields the protein CASSLGGRGTEAFF.

CDR3 sequence (DNA): TGTGCCAGCAGCCAGGGACAGGGGGATTCACCCCTCCACTTT. Protein sequence: CASSQGQGDSPLHF. The rearrangement links TRBV3-1 (or the pseudogene TRBV3-2) to TRBJ1-6, with 11 nucleotides matching TRBD1. The CDR3 extends over 14 amino acids. The V gene's germline CDR1 is LGHDT and CDR2 YNNKEL (reference sequence). After removal of 3 bases from V and 8 bases from J, the junction contained 0 bases not matched to a gene.

The CDR3 DNA sequence: TGTGCCAGCAGTTCGGGACAGGGGGCCTACGAGCAGTACTTC. Encoded protein: CASSSGQGAYEQYF. The chain employs TRBV28 and TRBJ2-7; 11 bases agree with TRBD1. Germline values: CDR1 MDHEN, CDR2 SYDVKM. This CDR3 is 14 amino acids long. J was trimmed by 2 bases and V by 4 bases; bases with no gene match: 1.

The chain links TRBV5-1 to TRBJ2-5; D possibly corresponds to TRBD2 (5 bases). Trimming removed 4 bases from V and 3 bases from J, with 13 bases in between. Germline-derived CDR1 and CDR2 are SGHRS and YFSETQ. The CDR3 sequence is 14 residues long. The CDR3 is CASSRTRKEETQYF. CDR3 coding DNA: TGCGCCAGCAGCCGAACTAGAAAAGAAGAGACCCAGTACTTC.

The chain carries TRBV19 and TRBJ2-1; possibly TRBD2 for D (7 bases). V was cut by 6 bases and J by 7 bases, with 13 bases left in between. Germline values: CDR1 LNHDA, CDR2 SQIVND (reference sequence). The CDR3 loop spans 13 amino acids. The CDR3 spells CASRKGGGNEQFF. The CDR3 nucleotides are TGTGCCAGTAGGAAAGGGGGGGGGAATGAGCAGTTCTTC.

The chain has TRBV2 and TRBJ1-4; D is possibly TRBD1 (6 bases). Germline CDR1 reads SNHLY; CDR2 reads FYNNEI. This CDR3 region has 14 residues. V lost 5 bases and J lost 3, with 10 bases in between. DNA for the CDR3: TGTGCCAGCAGTCCGGACAGCTCTAATGAAAAACTGTTTTTT. Translated, it gives CASSPDSSNEKLFF.

This chain joins TRBV11-2 and TRBJ2-7; maybe TRBD1 (9 bases). The CDR3 has 18 amino acids. V was clipped by 4 bases and J by 3 bases, with 25 bases between them. In germline, CDR1 is SGHAT, CDR2 FQNNGV. The CDR3 here is CASSYTGGWSLAGYEQYF. In DNA, the CDR3 is TGTGCCAGCAGCTACACAGGGGGCTGGAGCCTAGCGGGCTACGAGCAGTACTTC.